These T cell receptor beta chains were read from a single sample in a study of T cells in Graves' hyperthyroidism and ophthalmopathy. TCRdb redid the calling of the multiplex PCR reads with MiXCR, one entry per CDR3 protein. The sample carries around 350,000 distinct CDR3 sequences, about 18% recorded once. The sequenced material came from blood. The source is a woman under 30 with Graves' hyperthyroidism. Both conserved end residues are part of each CDR3. D genes are given only for firm matches. The listing skips clone size in some rows; elsewhere it reads once, few, many or a size class.

d_gene: .
abundance: .
v_gene: TRBV7-9
j_gene: TRBJ2-5
CDR3aa: CASRSDRVHGETQYF
CDR3nt: TGTGCCAGTCGCTCTGACCGGGTCCACGGGGAGACCCAGTACTTC

d_gene: .
abundance: many
v_gene: TRBV7-2
j_gene: TRBJ1-2
CDR3aa: CASSPRNNYGYTF
CDR3nt: TGTGCCAGCAGCCCCCGGAATAACTATGGCTACACCTTC

d_gene: .
abundance: many
v_gene: TRBV20-1
j_gene: TRBJ1-5
CDR3aa: CSASGGASQPQHF
CDR3nt: TGCAGTGCCTCCGGGGGGGCAAGTCAGCCCCAGCATTTT

d_gene: .
abundance: many
v_gene: TRBV12-3/TRBV12-4
j_gene: TRBJ2-2
CDR3aa: CASSQYTGELFF
CDR3nt: TGTGCCAGCAGTCAATACACCGGGGAGCTGTTTTTT

d_gene: TRBD2
abundance: few
v_gene: TRBV20-1
j_gene: TRBJ2-7
CDR3aa: CSARDPSGGAGEQYF
CDR3nt: TGCAGTGCTAGAGACCCCAGCGGGGGGGCCGGCGAGCAGTACTTC

d_gene: .
abundance: many
v_gene: TRBV28
j_gene: TRBJ2-7
CDR3aa: CASRAGYISYEQYF
CDR3nt: TGTGCCAGTCGTGCGGGTTACATATCCTACGAGCAGTACTTC

d_gene: TRBD1
abundance: .
v_gene: TRBV12-3/TRBV12-4
j_gene: TRBJ2-7
CDR3aa: CASSSVTGGLAEQYF
CDR3nt: TGTGCCAGCAGTTCTGTAACAGGGGGTCTCGCCGAGCAGTACTTC

d_gene: .
abundance: many
v_gene: TRBV28
j_gene: TRBJ2-7
CDR3aa: CASSPGGASYEQYF
CDR3nt: TGTGCCAGCAGTCCAGGGGGGGCGTCCTACGAGCAGTACTTC

d_gene: .
abundance: .
v_gene: TRBV9
j_gene: TRBJ2-1
CDR3aa: CASSVGLTNEQFF
CDR3nt: TGTGCCAGCAGCGTAGGTCTTACCAATGAGCAGTTCTTC

d_gene: .
abundance: many
v_gene: TRBV20-1
j_gene: TRBJ2-7
CDR3aa: CSAQRREGYEQYF
CDR3nt: TGCAGTGCCCAAAGGAGGGAAGGTTACGAGCAGTACTTC

d_gene: .
abundance: many
v_gene: TRBV7-3
j_gene: TRBJ2-2
CDR3aa: CASRRDAAGELFF
CDR3nt: TGTGCCAGCAGGCGGGATGCGGCCGGGGAGCTGTTTTTT

d_gene: TRBD1
abundance: many
v_gene: TRBV24-1
j_gene: TRBJ2-5
CDR3aa: CATSDQGTGGRETQYF
CDR3nt: TGTGCCACCAGTGACCAGGGGACAGGAGGTAGAGAGACCCAGTACTTC

d_gene: TRBD2
abundance: many
v_gene: TRBV24-1
j_gene: TRBJ2-2
CDR3aa: CATSEASGGADTGELFF
CDR3nt: TGTGCCACCAGTGAAGCTAGCGGGGGGGCCGACACCGGGGAGCTGTTTTTT

d_gene: TRBD2
abundance: many
v_gene: TRBV6-1
j_gene: TRBJ2-1
CDR3aa: CASSEASGGFDEQFF
CDR3nt: TGTGCCAGCAGTGAGGCCAGCGGGGGATTCGATGAGCAGTTCTTC

d_gene: TRBD1
abundance: many
v_gene: TRBV12-3/TRBV12-4
j_gene: TRBJ1-2
CDR3aa: CASTRDRGYGYTF
CDR3nt: TGTGCCAGTACCCGGGACAGGGGTTATGGCTACACCTTC

d_gene: .
abundance: many
v_gene: TRBV4-1
j_gene: TRBJ2-5
CDR3aa: CASSHTAGVMGETQYF
CDR3nt: TGCGCCAGCAGCCATACAGCTGGTGTGATGGGAGAGACCCAGTACTTC

d_gene: .
abundance: many
v_gene: TRBV5-1
j_gene: TRBJ2-7
CDR3aa: CASSPGRGRTYEQYF
CDR3nt: TGCGCCAGCAGCCCCGGTCGGGGGCGGACATACGAGCAGTACTTC

d_gene: TRBD1
abundance: .
v_gene: TRBV20-1
j_gene: TRBJ2-5
CDR3aa: CSARDRRQGLWETQYF
CDR3nt: TGCAGTGCTAGAGATCGAAGACAGGGATTATGGGAGACCCAGTACTTC

d_gene: .
abundance: many
v_gene: TRBV19
j_gene: TRBJ1-2
CDR3aa: CASSIAGNGYTF
CDR3nt: TGTGCCAGTAGTATAGCGGGGAATGGCTACACCTTC

d_gene: .
abundance: many
v_gene: TRBV28
j_gene: TRBJ2-7
CDR3aa: CASSPETLGAEQYF
CDR3nt: TGTGCCAGCAGCCCGGAGACCCTGGGCGCCGAGCAGTACTTC

d_gene: TRBD1
abundance: many
v_gene: TRBV13
j_gene: TRBJ1-5
CDR3aa: CANSLGGQGNQPQHF
CDR3nt: TGTGCCAACAGCTTAGGGGGACAGGGGAATCAGCCCCAGCATTTT

d_gene: TRBD1
abundance: many
v_gene: TRBV9
j_gene: TRBJ1-2
CDR3aa: CASSPTGDIYGYTF
CDR3nt: TGTGCCAGCAGCCCCACAGGGGATATCTATGGCTACACCTTC

d_gene: .
abundance: few
v_gene: TRBV10-3
j_gene: TRBJ2-3
CDR3aa: CAISESLSLRGTDTQYF
CDR3nt: TGTGCCATCAGTGAGTCCCTTTCTCTGCGGGGCACAGATACGCAGTATTTT

d_gene: .
abundance: many
v_gene: TRBV9
j_gene: TRBJ1-2
CDR3aa: CASSVLSGAPEGYTF
CDR3nt: TGTGCCAGCAGCGTTCTTTCGGGGGCGCCTGAAGGCTACACCTTC

d_gene: TRBD1
abundance: many
v_gene: TRBV4-1
j_gene: TRBJ1-5
CDR3aa: CASSQGDRVQPQHF
CDR3nt: TGCGCCAGCAGCCAAGGCGACAGGGTTCAGCCCCAGCATTTT

d_gene: TRBD1
abundance: many
v_gene: TRBV29-1
j_gene: TRBJ2-6
CDR3aa: CSVGLQGAGANVLTF
CDR3nt: TGCAGCGTTGGCTTACAGGGGGCTGGGGCCAACGTCCTGACTTTC

d_gene: .
abundance: .
v_gene: TRBV6-1
j_gene: TRBJ2-5
CDR3aa: CASSEWTVETQYF
CDR3nt: TGTGCCAGCAGTGAATGGACAGTGGAGACCCAGTACTTC

d_gene: .
abundance: many
v_gene: TRBV5-6
j_gene: TRBJ2-7
CDR3aa: CASSGTLTYEQYF
CDR3nt: TGTGCCAGCAGCGGGACATTAACCTACGAGCAGTACTTC

d_gene: .
abundance: .
v_gene: TRBV11-2
j_gene: TRBJ1-3
CDR3aa: CASSSTGWGPGYTIYF
CDR3nt: TGTGCCAGCAGTTCGACTGGTTGGGGGCCCGGATACACCATATATTTT

d_gene: .
abundance: many
v_gene: TRBV6-1
j_gene: TRBJ2-2
CDR3aa: CASSKDRVTGELFF
CDR3nt: TGTGCCAGCAGTAAGGACAGAGTGACCGGGGAGCTGTTTTTT

d_gene: .
abundance: few
v_gene: TRBV12-3/TRBV12-4
j_gene: TRBJ2-5
CDR3aa: CASSSSTGGQETQYF
CDR3nt: TGTGCCAGCAGTTCCTCTACCGGGGGCCAAGAGACCCAGTACTTC

d_gene: .
abundance: many
v_gene: TRBV2
j_gene: TRBJ1-2
CDR3aa: CASSPDSRAGYTF
CDR3nt: TGTGCCAGCAGTCCGGACAGTCGAGCGGGCTACACCTTC

d_gene: TRBD2
abundance: .
v_gene: TRBV20-1
j_gene: TRBJ2-7
CDR3aa: CSARLAGMYEQYF
CDR3nt: TGCAGTGCTAGACTAGCGGGGATGTACGAGCAGTACTTC

d_gene: .
abundance: many
v_gene: TRBV19
j_gene: TRBJ2-7
CDR3aa: CASSTNRVPGEQYF
CDR3nt: TGTGCCAGTAGTACAAACCGGGTGCCGGGCGAGCAGTACTTC

d_gene: .
abundance: .
v_gene: TRBV5-1
j_gene: TRBJ1-1
CDR3aa: CASSLGAFTEAFF
CDR3nt: TGCGCCAGCAGCTTGGGGGCCTTTACTGAAGCTTTCTTT

d_gene: .
abundance: many
v_gene: TRBV4-1
j_gene: TRBJ2-7
CDR3aa: CASSQDRNRPSYEQYF
CDR3nt: TGCGCCAGCAGCCAAGATAGGAACAGGCCTTCCTACGAGCAGTACTTC

d_gene: .
abundance: many
v_gene: TRBV28
j_gene: TRBJ1-1
CDR3aa: CASKTERTKAFF
CDR3nt: TGTGCCAGCAAAACTGAAAGAACAAAAGCTTTCTTT

d_gene: .
abundance: many
v_gene: TRBV7-8
j_gene: TRBJ1-5
CDR3aa: CASSLGRVWQPQHF
CDR3nt: TGTGCCAGCAGCTTAGGACGGGTTTGGCAGCCCCAGCATTTT

d_gene: .
abundance: few
v_gene: TRBV5-1
j_gene: TRBJ2-7
CDR3aa: CASSLSQGYEQYF
CDR3nt: TGCGCCAGCAGCTTGTCGCAGGGGTACGAGCAGTACTTC

d_gene: TRBD1
abundance: many
v_gene: TRBV2
j_gene: TRBJ1-6
CDR3aa: CASRDDRDSPLHF
CDR3nt: TGTGCCAGCAGGGACGACAGGGATTCACCCCTCCACTTT

d_gene: TRBD1
abundance: many
v_gene: TRBV12-3/TRBV12-4
j_gene: TRBJ2-5
CDR3aa: CASSYEQGVQETQYF
CDR3nt: TGTGCCAGCAGTTACGAACAGGGGGTTCAAGAGACCCAGTACTTC

d_gene: .
abundance: many
v_gene: TRBV12-3/TRBV12-4
j_gene: TRBJ1-5
CDR3aa: CASSAAGSGNQPQHF
CDR3nt: TGTGCCAGCAGTGCTGCCGGGAGTGGCAATCAGCCCCAGCATTTT

d_gene: TRBD1
abundance: many
v_gene: TRBV6-2/TRBV6-3
j_gene: TRBJ1-1
CDR3aa: CASSQRTGGLAFF
CDR3nt: TGTGCCAGCAGTCAGAGGACAGGGGGCTTGGCTTTCTTT

d_gene: .
abundance: many
v_gene: TRBV19
j_gene: TRBJ1-2
CDR3aa: CASSMPDGSAHGYTF
CDR3nt: TGTGCCAGTAGTATGCCCGATGGCTCGGCTCATGGCTACACCTTC

d_gene: .
abundance: many
v_gene: TRBV6-1
j_gene: TRBJ1-5
CDR3aa: CASSEATPPRWSQPQHF
CDR3nt: TGTGCCAGCAGTGAAGCAACCCCGCCTCGGTGGAGCCAGCCCCAGCATTTT

d_gene: .
abundance: .
v_gene: TRBV6-1
j_gene: TRBJ1-1
CDR3aa: CASSGQGQNTEAFF
CDR3nt: TGTGCCAGCAGTGGCCAGGGACAGAACACTGAAGCTTTCTTT

d_gene: .
abundance: many
v_gene: TRBV28
j_gene: TRBJ2-7
CDR3aa: CASTGPPRVEQYF
CDR3nt: TGTGCCAGCACCGGACCCCCCAGGGTTGAGCAGTACTTC

d_gene: .
abundance: many
v_gene: TRBV12-3/TRBV12-4
j_gene: TRBJ1-1
CDR3aa: CASSPGRPTEAFF
CDR3nt: TGTGCCAGCAGTCCAGGGAGGCCCACTGAAGCTTTCTTT

d_gene: .
abundance: few
v_gene: TRBV5-1
j_gene: TRBJ2-7
CDR3aa: CASSLAARVSYEQYF
CDR3nt: TGCGCCAGCAGCTTGGCCGCCAGGGTCTCCTACGAGCAGTACTTC

d_gene: TRBD1
abundance: many
v_gene: TRBV5-1
j_gene: TRBJ2-5
CDR3aa: CASSADRGDWETQYF
CDR3nt: TGCGCCAGCAGCGCGGACAGGGGCGATTGGGAGACCCAGTACTTC

d_gene: .
abundance: many
v_gene: TRBV14
j_gene: TRBJ1-1
CDR3aa: CASSRRGPSNTEAFF
CDR3nt: TGTGCCAGCAGCCGACGGGGACCCTCGAACACTGAAGCTTTCTTT

d_gene: .
abundance: many
v_gene: TRBV20-1
j_gene: TRBJ2-5
CDR3aa: CSARGSGYLETQYF
CDR3nt: TGCAGTGCTAGAGGAAGTGGCTACCTAGAGACCCAGTACTTC

d_gene: TRBD2
abundance: many
v_gene: TRBV27
j_gene: TRBJ2-2
CDR3aa: CASSWTSGGAGELFF
CDR3nt: TGTGCCAGCAGTTGGACTAGCGGGGGGGCCGGGGAGCTGTTTTTT

d_gene: .
abundance: few
v_gene: TRBV12-3/TRBV12-4
j_gene: TRBJ2-2
CDR3aa: CASRKPGVGELFF
CDR3nt: TGTGCCAGCAGGAAGCCCGGAGTCGGGGAGCTGTTTTTT

d_gene: TRBD1
abundance: medium-sized
v_gene: TRBV6-2/TRBV6-3
j_gene: TRBJ1-5
CDR3aa: CASSYGQENQPQHF
CDR3nt: TGTGCCAGCAGTTACGGACAGGAGAATCAGCCCCAGCATTTT

d_gene: .
abundance: many
v_gene: TRBV27
j_gene: TRBJ1-2
CDR3aa: CASSLGPGSNYGYTF
CDR3nt: TGTGCCAGCAGTTTAGGTCCAGGCTCGAACTATGGCTACACCTTC

d_gene: TRBD1
abundance: many
v_gene: TRBV19
j_gene: TRBJ1-5
CDR3aa: CASRDRDSNQPQHF
CDR3nt: TGTGCCAGCCGGGACAGGGACAGCAATCAGCCCCAGCATTTT

d_gene: .
abundance: .
v_gene: TRBV20-1
j_gene: TRBJ2-7
CDR3aa: CSARKTGDIDEQYF
CDR3nt: TGCAGTGCCCGAAAGACAGGCGATATTGACGAGCAGTACTTC

d_gene: .
abundance: many
v_gene: TRBV18
j_gene: TRBJ2-7
CDR3aa: CASSPDGGRDEQYF
CDR3nt: TGTGCCAGCTCACCAGATGGGGGGCGTGACGAGCAGTACTTC